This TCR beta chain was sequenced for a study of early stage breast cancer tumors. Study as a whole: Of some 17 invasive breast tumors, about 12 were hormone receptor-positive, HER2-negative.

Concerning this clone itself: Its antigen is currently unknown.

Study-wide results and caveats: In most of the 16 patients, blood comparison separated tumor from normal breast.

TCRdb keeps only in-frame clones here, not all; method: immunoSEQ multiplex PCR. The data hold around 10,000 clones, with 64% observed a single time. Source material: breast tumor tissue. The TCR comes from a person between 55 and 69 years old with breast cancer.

The CDR3 coding sequence is TGTGCCAGCTCACCGAGGAATGACAGGCCCTACGAGCAGTACTTC. Protein sequence: CASSPRNDRPYEQYF. The V call is TRBV18, the J call TRBJ2-7, with D possibly being TRBD1 (6 bases). The CDR3 is 15 residues long. Germline assignment: CDR1 KGHSH and CDR2 LQKENI. Trimming took 3 bases from V and 2 from J, leaving 14 bases between them.